This T cell receptor beta chain was sequenced for a study of human T cells and chemical hapten exposure. Regarding time point: pre-sensitization, week 0. Stated treatment: therapeutic diphenylcyclopropenone sensitization with weekly scalp DPC. Alopecia patients deemed DPC-suitable, aged 18 to 70, excluding pregnancy. TCRdb re-called the RACE reads through MiXCR, storing one row per CDR3 protein. The table lists some 110,000 distinct CDR3 sequences, 9% to 15% of them singletons. There are a few counts of this clonotype. Sequenced material: whole blood, taken in connection with sensitization to the hapten diphenylcyclopropenone (DPC). This TCR was recovered from a woman aged 45-65 years with alopecia areata. Some clones in this sample may be carry-over from other donors' samples.

The CDR3 sequence: CASSQEPLDTEAFF. The DNA for the CDR3 is TGTGCCAGCAGCCAAGAGCCACTGGACACTGAAGCTTTCTTT. This sequence joins TRBV14 and TRBJ1-1; D remains ambiguous. The CDR3 is 14 residues long. Germline V gene sequence: CDR1 SGHDN, CDR2 FVKESK. V lost 0 bases and J lost 3, with 8 bases in between.